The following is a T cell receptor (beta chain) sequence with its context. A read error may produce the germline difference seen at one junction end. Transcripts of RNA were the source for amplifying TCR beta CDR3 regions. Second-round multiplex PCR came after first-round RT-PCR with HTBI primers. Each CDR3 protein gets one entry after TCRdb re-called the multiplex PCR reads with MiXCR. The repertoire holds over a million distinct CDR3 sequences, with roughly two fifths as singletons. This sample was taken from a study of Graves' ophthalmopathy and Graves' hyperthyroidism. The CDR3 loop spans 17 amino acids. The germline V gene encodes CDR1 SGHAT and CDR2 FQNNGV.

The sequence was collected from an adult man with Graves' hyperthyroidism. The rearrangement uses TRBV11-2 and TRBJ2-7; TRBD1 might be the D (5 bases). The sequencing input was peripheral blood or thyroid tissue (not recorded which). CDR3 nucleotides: TGTGCCAGCAGCTTATCGGCGGTGACAGACCAATCCTACGATCAGTACTTC. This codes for CASSLSAVTDQSYDQYF.